Sequencing of this T cell receptor beta chain was carried out in a study of blood T cell repertoires in COVID-19. Study-level background: The samples span acute and convalescent COVID-19 from the United States, Italy and Spain.

The CDR3 contains 14 residues. Trimming shortened V by 2 bases and J by 5 bases, and 13 bases separated the two germline ends. The germline V gene has CDR1 SGDLS and CDR2 YYNGEE. Authors' data handling: It was from reference gene primer amplification that nucleated cell counts were estimated. Profiled with immunoSEQ multiplex PCR; TCRdb holds only in-frame clones, not every one. The D gene and trimming were derived from the DNA, and the V and J assignments and clone size from that table. The table includes fewer than 120,000 clones, 72% detected once. Sequencing used peripheral blood. The source of this sequence is a woman in her fifties or sixties with acute or convalescent COVID-19. The chain carries TRBV9 and TRBJ2-5, with D possibly being TRBD2 (6 bases). The CDR3 loop is CASSVGTGRETQYF. The CDR3 DNA follows: TGTGCCAGCAGCGTCGGGACTGGGCGGGAGACCCAGTACTTC.